This T cell receptor beta chain was sequenced for a study of shared clonotypes between healthy human individuals. CD45RO-negative, CCR7-selected cells formed the naive CD8 fraction, which excluded terminally differentiated effector memory CD45RA+ cells. A note on this clone: Antigen specificity is unknown.

Study-wide findings and caveats: Against clonotypes common to all four donors, non-shared ones had lower generation probabilities. Tissue TCR repertoires likely differ from these blood-only repertoires.

Samples underwent the assay at deep level. The data were produced by immunoSEQ multiplex PCR, yet TCRdb's version contains in-frame clones alone and is incomplete. Seen here are about 2 million clones, over 85% observed once, and the top ten hold 1.2%. The CDR3 has 12 amino acids. Germline assignment: CDR1 SNHLY and CDR2 FYNNEI. V lost 6 bases and J lost 8, with 13 bases in between. The sequence was obtained from a young man in good health. The chain has TRBV2 and TRBJ1-1; D ambiguous. Sequenced material: naive CD8+ T cells sorted from blood. CDR3 sequence: CASSLTRVEAFF. Here the CDR3 DNA reads TGTGCCAGCAGCCTTACCCGAGTGGAAGCTTTCTTT. Supplemented by reference TRBV2 and TRBJ1-1, the full variable domain reads EPEVTQTPSHQVTQMGQEVILRCVPISNHLYFYWYRQILGQKVEFLVSFYNNEISEKSEIFDDQFSVERPDGSNFTLKIRSTKLEDSAMYFCASSLTRVEAFFGQGTRLTVV.